The clone carrying this TCR beta chain has more than one count but fewer than ten. This entry is derived from a study of blood T cell repertoires in COVID-19. Across the study: From the United States, Italy and Spain came samples of acute and convalescent COVID-19.

Per the original data handling: How many nucleated cells were present was estimated from reference gene primer amplification. The assay was immunoSEQ multiplex PCR, and TCRdb's table has in-frame clones only and misses some. V and J calls and clone size follow that table, whereas D and trimming were derived from the DNA. The sample consists of about 130,000 clones, about 80% of them appearing once. The CDR3 loop spans 14 amino acids. V shed 0 bases, J shed 6 bases, and the junction held 3 bases outside the gene matches. Per the germline V gene, CDR1 is SGDLS and CDR2 is YYNGEE. The TCR originated in a human donor in a cohort sampled during active COVID-19. V and J are TRBV9 and TRBJ2-7; the match to TRBD1 covers 10 bases. Material for sequencing was peripheral blood. The CDR3 sequence: CASSVEGTGAEQYF. The CDR3 DNA reads TGTGCCAGCAGCGTAGAGGGGACAGGGGCCGAGCAGTACTTC.